What follows are 16 T cell receptor beta chains derived from one specimen sequenced in a study of T cell responses to AZD1222 COVID-19 vaccine. Clones were sequenced by immunoSEQ multiplex PCR, and TCRdb holds only the in-frame ones, with some missing. The table includes over 75,000 clones, 85% to 90% detected once. This specimen consisted of peripheral blood, obtained 28 days after the second AZD1222 dose. The receptor source for this set is an adult who received the AZD1222 COVID-19 vaccine.

This sequence joins TRBV12-3 or TRBV12-4 and TRBJ1-5, with a weak D call TRBD1 (6 bases). V lost 6 bases to trimming and J lost 7 bases, with 13 bases between them. This CDR3 contains 13 residues. This CDR3 is CASSPGVHQPQHF. For the CDR3, the DNA is TGTGCCAGCAGCCCAGGGGTGCACCAGCCCCAGCATTTT.

This clone showed up just once. This chain uses TRBV19 with TRBJ2-3; tentatively, D is TRBD2 (5 bases). Germline V CDR1 and CDR2: LNHDA, SQIVND (reference sequence). The CDR3 extends over 15 amino acids. Trimming took 5 bases from V and 0 from J, leaving 12 bases between them. The DNA of the CDR3 is TGTGCCAGTAGTCAGGCGAGGACTAGCACAGATACGCAGTATTTT. It translates to CASSQARTSTDTQYF. The entire variable domain, with the rest obtained from reference TRBV19 and TRBJ2-3, is as follows: DGGITQSPKYLFRKEGQNVTLSCEQNLNHDAMYWYRQDPGQGLRLIYYSQIVNDFQKGDIAEGYSVSREKKESFPLTVTSAQKNPTAFYLCASSQARTSTDTQYFGPGTRLTVL.

The V call is TRBV30, the J call TRBJ1-5; 7 bases fit TRBD1. V gave up 2 bases and J gave up 0 bases; unmatched junction bases: 7. CDR3 length: 16 residues. Germline V CDR1 and CDR2: GTSNPN, SVGIG (reference sequence). CDR3 nucleotides: TGTGCCTGGAGTACCCTCCCAGGGGGTAGCAATCAGCCCCAGCATTTT. Encoded protein: CAWSTLPGGSNQPQHF.

This chain connects TRBV5-6 to TRBJ2-5, with D perhaps being TRBD1 or TRBD2 (6 bases each). Germline lookup yields CDR1 SGHDT and CDR2 YYEEEE. V lost 2 bases to trimming and J lost 5 bases, with 16 bases between them. This CDR3 comprises 15 residues. Here the CDR3 reads CASSFWGANRETQYF. The CDR3 DNA is TGTGCCAGCAGCTTTTGGGGGGCTAACAGGGAGACCCAGTACTTC.

The gene calls are TRBV30 and TRBJ2-6; 10 bases match TRBD1. CDR1 and CDR2 (germline): GTSNPN, SVGIG (reference sequence). The V and J ends lost 6 bases and 1 base, in that order; junction bases with no gene match: 6. This CDR3 is built from 16 residues. In nucleotides, the CDR3 is TGTGCCTGCTCGACAGGGGGCATGTCTGGGGCCAACGTCCTGACTTTC. This encodes CACSTGGMSGANVLTF. The full variable domain, rest sourced from reference TRBV30 and TRBJ2-6, is SQTIHQWPATLVQPVGSPLSLECTVEGTSNPNLYWYRQAAGRGLQLLFYSVGIGQISSEVPQNLSASRPQDRQFILSSKKLLLSDSGFYLCACSTGGMSGANVLTFGAGSRLTVL.

J is TRBJ1-2 and V is TRBV28; 9 nucleotides agree with TRBD1. The V gene end was trimmed by 6 bases and the J gene end by 4 bases; junction bases not matched to a gene: 9. This CDR3 comprises 15 residues. The germline gives CDR1 MDHEN, CDR2 SYDVKM. Here the CDR3 reads CASSPRDRVLYGYTF. The CDR3 nucleotides read TGTGCCAGCAGCCCCCGGGACAGGGTTCTCTATGGCTACACCTTC.

The V gene is TRBV19, the J gene TRBJ2-1; weak D call: TRBD2 (6 bases). V lost 6 bases and J 5 bases, leaving 17 bases between the germline ends. The CDR3 totals 15 residues. Per germline, CDR1 LNHDA and CDR2 SQIVND (reference sequence). Written as DNA, the CDR3 is TGTGCCAGTAGCGCCGGGGACTCGGGCGACAATGAGCAGTTCTTC. Its translation is CASSAGDSGDNEQFF.

The CDR3 sequence is CAWSRDTNSYEQYF. For the CDR3, the DNA is TGTGCCTGGTCCCGGGACACAAACTCCTACGAGCAGTACTTC. The V and J genes are TRBV30 and TRBJ2-7, with D tentatively TRBD1 (6 bases). CDR3 length: 14 residues. CDR1 and CDR2 (germline): GTSNPN, SVGIG (reference sequence). V lost 5 bases to trimming and J lost 0 bases, with 14 bases between them.

The chain employs TRBV5-1 and TRBJ2-3; D gene uncertain. The CDR3 consists of 16 residues. The germline V gene encodes CDR1 SGHRS and CDR2 YFSETQ. V dropped 4 bases and J dropped 6 bases, with 21 bases sitting between them. The CDR3 reads CASSPLGTQNPDTQYF. The CDR3, as DNA: TGCGCCAGCAGCCCTCTCGGTACACAAAATCCGGATACGCAGTATTTT.

The gene calls are TRBV3-1 (or the pseudogene TRBV3-2) and TRBJ2-1; 9 bases match TRBD2. This CDR3 contains 18 residues. Germline loops: CDR1 LGHDT, CDR2 YNNKEL (reference sequence). V was clipped by 0 bases and J by 11 bases; unmatched bases: 17. The CDR3 DNA is TGTGCCAGCAGCCAAGATCTGTTCGCGGGACTAGCAAGGGGGAAGCAGTTCTTC. This gives the protein CASSQDLFAGLARGKQFF.

This chain links TRBV6-5 with TRBJ1-6; no clear D. Looked up from germline, CDR1 is MNHEY and CDR2 is SVGAGI. The ends were cut back, 2 bases at V and 7 bases at J, with 9 bases in the middle. CDR3 size: 14 residues. CDR3 in amino acids: CASSYATENSPLHF. DNA of the CDR3: TGTGCCAGCAGTTACGCCACAGAAAATTCACCCCTCCACTTT.

The V and J genes are TRBV5-6 and TRBJ2-7, with D tentatively TRBD2 (5 bases). The ends were cut back, 2 bases at V and 2 bases at J, with 11 bases in the middle. Germline values: CDR1 SGHDT, CDR2 YYEEEE. This CDR3 comprises 14 residues. CDR3 sequence reads: CASSFYAGTYEQYF. The CDR3 nucleotides read TGTGCCAGCAGCTTTTACGCGGGCACCTACGAGCAGTACTTC.

This clone appeared a single time. The chain combines TRBV7-2 with TRBJ2-7, with 9 positions matching TRBD1. V shed 6 bases, J shed 2 bases, and the junction held 8 bases outside the gene matches. Germline assignment: CDR1 SGHTA and CDR2 FQGNSA. This CDR3 spans 15 amino acids. This CDR3 is CASRAGQGFPYEQYF. The CDR3 coding sequence is TGTGCCAGCAGGGCGGGACAGGGCTTCCCCTACGAGCAGTACTTC. Based on the CDR3 plus reference TRBV7-2 and TRBJ2-7, the full variable domain is GAGVSQSPSNKVTEKGKDVELRCDPISGHTALYWYRQSLGQGLEFLIYFQGNSAPDKSGLPSDRFSAERTGGSVSTLTIQRTQQEDSAVYLCASRAGQGFPYEQYFGPGTRLTVT.

V is TRBV4-1 and J is TRBJ1-4; tentatively, D is TRBD1 (5 bases). Trimming cost V 0 bases and J 8 bases, with 16 bases left between them. CDR3 length: 16 residues. Germline CDR1 is MGHRA and CDR2 is YSYEKL. The CDR3 DNA follows: TGCGCCAGCAGCCAAGACCCCCCAGGGCGGGGCGAAAAACTGTTTTTT. Its translation is CASSQDPPGRGEKLFF.

CDR3 in amino acids: CASSGVPRQGWQPQHF. Here the CDR3 DNA reads TGTGCCAGCAGCGGGGTGCCGAGACAGGGCTGGCAGCCCCAGCATTTT. J is TRBJ1-5 and V is TRBV6-2 or TRBV6-3; 7 bases are a match to TRBD1. Per germline, CDR1 MNHEY and CDR2 SVGEGT. CDR3 length: 16 residues. With V trimmed by 6 bases and J by 7 bases, 15 bases remained unmatched.

This chain connects TRBV3-1 (or the pseudogene TRBV3-2) to TRBJ2-1; D remains ambiguous. The germline CDR1 and CDR2 sequences are LGHDT and YNNKEL (reference sequence). V was shortened by 4 bases and J by 9 bases, with 7 bases between the two germline ends. There are 11 residues in the CDR3. CDR3 sequence: CASSLGREQFF. The CDR3 bases are TGTGCCAGCAGCCTTGGACGTGAGCAGTTCTTC.